This is a list of T cell receptor beta chains from one sample in a study of early T cells in non-severe SARS-CoV-2 infection. TCRdb reprocessed the 5' RACE reads via MiXCR and lists one record per CDR3 protein. Of approximately 58,000 distinct CDR3 sequences detected, roughly 12% appear once; the ten largest clones hold approximately 2.5%. This sample comprised whole blood, obtained at baseline. The source is an adult who was a healthcare worker with PCR-confirmed SARS-CoV-2 infection or an uninfected control (not recorded which). Both conserved end residues are part of each CDR3. D genes are given only for firm matches. The size field is filled for only some rows; it gives once, few, many or a size class.

d_call | clone_size | j_call | v_call | cdr3_aa | cdr3_nt
NA | few | TRBJ1-4 | TRBV27 | CASSLAYGATNEKLFF | TGTGCCAGCAGTTTAGCCTACGGAGCAACTAATGAAAAACTGTTTTTT
NA | NA | TRBJ2-1 | TRBV7-9 | CASFSSPNEQFF | TGTGCCAGCTTTAGCTCCCCCAATGAGCAGTTCTTC
NA | NA | TRBJ1-2 | TRBV4-3 | CASSQVSRVNYGYTF | TGCGCCAGCAGCCAAGTAAGCAGGGTCAACTATGGCTACACCTTC
NA | NA | TRBJ2-7 | TRBV2 | CASSGGAGKEQYF | TGTGCCAGCAGCGGTGGGGCGGGTAAAGAGCAGTACTTC
TRBD1 | NA | TRBJ1-5 | TRBV28 | CASSPTGAPLPQHF | TGTGCCAGCAGCCCGACAGGGGCACCGTTGCCCCAGCATTTT
NA | NA | TRBJ2-5 | TRBV19 | CASSPGRTPPGTQYF | TGTGCCAGTAGCCCGGGCCGGACACCTCCGGGGACCCAGTACTTC
NA | few | TRBJ2-1 | TRBV3-1 | CASSRRVNEQFF | TGTGCCAGCAGCCGCAGGGTCAATGAGCAGTTCTTC
TRBD1 | few | TRBJ1-1 | TRBV5-6 | CASSFFAGQGLTEAFF | TGTGCCAGCAGCTTTTTCGCGGGACAGGGGCTCACTGAAGCTTTCTTT
TRBD2 | few | TRBJ2-3 | TRBV7-6 | CASSLRLATDTQYF | TGTGCCAGCAGCTTACGACTAGCGACAGATACGCAGTATTTT
TRBD1 | few | TRBJ1-2 | TRBV19 | CASSTPGTGGYTF | TGTGCCAGTAGTACCCCCGGGACAGGGGGCTACACCTTC
NA | few | TRBJ1-1 | TRBV5-5 | CASSLHMNTEAFF | TGTGCCAGCAGCTTACACATGAACACTGAAGCTTTCTTT
NA | few | TRBJ2-1 | TRBV2 | CASSEGEQFF | TGTGCCAGCTCCGAGGGAGAGCAGTTCTTC
NA | many | TRBJ1-4 | TRBV5-1 | CASSPGDEGNEKLFF | TGCGCCAGCAGCCCCGGGGACGAGGGTAATGAAAAACTGTTTTTT
NA | many | TRBJ1-2 | TRBV7-9 | CASSPGTDYGYTF | TGTGCCAGCAGCCCCGGGACCGACTATGGCTACACCTTC
NA | many | TRBJ1-1 | TRBV6-2/TRBV6-3 | CASSPGNDINPEAFF | TGTGCCAGCAGCCCCGGCAACGACATCAACCCTGAAGCTTTCTTT
NA | NA | TRBJ2-1 | TRBV9 | CASSGGRESSYNEQFF | TGTGCCAGCAGCGGGGGGCGGGAGAGCTCCTACAATGAGCAGTTCTTC
TRBD1 | few | TRBJ1-1 | TRBV6-2/TRBV6-3 | CASSGTGGLPFF | TGTGCCAGCAGCGGGACAGGGGGGCTTCCTTTCTTT
TRBD2 | NA | TRBJ2-2 | TRBV9 | CASSGDTSGYTGELFF | TGTGCCAGCAGCGGAGATACTAGCGGTTACACCGGGGAGCTGTTTTTT